The clone carrying this T cell receptor (beta chain) was recorded only once. The antigen remains undetermined. Sequenced by immunoSEQ multiplex PCR; TCRdb stores in-frame clones only, minus some. The table includes 150,000 or so clones, roughly 94% detected once. The CDR3 runs to 17 residues. This specimen comes from a study of T cell responses to AZD1222 COVID-19 vaccine. Study-wide background: Combined were second doses at about 4 or about 12 weeks. Study-level findings and limits: Clonal diversity was possibly underestimated, and white British individuals and females predominated among donors.

Specimen: peripheral blood, collected on day 0 of AZD1222 vaccination. The chain uses TRBV21-1 and TRBJ2-7; TRBD1, the table's D call, lacks a check against the DNA. TRBV21-1 is flagged as a pseudogene. This receptor was taken from an adult in good health. The CDR3 bases are TGTGCCACCCCTAGGACAGGGGGTGACATTAACCCCTACGAGCAGTACTTC. Amino acid sequence: CATPRTGGDINPYEQYF.